This T cell receptor beta chain was recorded in a study of CD8 T cells in Susac syndrome. Comment on this clonotype: Its antigen is not known.

The CDR3 loop spans 15 amino acids. CDR1 and CDR2 (germline): SGDLS, YYNGEE. Between the trimmed V and J ends, which lost 5 bases and 4 bases, there was a span of 19 bases. After extraction with the RNeasy kit, roughly 0.45 to 1 ug of the RNA was reverse transcribed using random hexamers. An immunoSEQ multiplex PCR generated amplified TCR beta CDR3 products spanning 54 Vbeta and 13 Jbeta. TCRdb redid the calling of the immunoSEQ multiplex PCR reads with MiXCR, one entry per CDR3 protein. In the table there are 100,000 or so distinct CDR3 sequences, just under 95% of which are singletons. Whole-study results and caveats: In its TCR sequencing and HLA analysis, the study acknowledged that the number of individuals was relatively small.

This chain connects TRBV9 to TRBJ2-7, with D tentatively TRBD1 (6 bases). Sequences were obtained from CD4+ T cells from PBMCs. The source is a human donor with Susac syndrome. The CDR3 DNA is TGTGCCAGCAGTACAACCCCCTCAGGGGTGTACGAGCAGTACTTC. Translated, it gives CASSTTPSGVYEQYF.